This T cell receptor beta chain comes out of a study of CD8+CD57+ T cells in acquired aplastic anemia (dated by TCRdb to the late 2010s). About the study as a whole: On average, sorted CD4+ and CD8+ cells yielded approximately 3 ug of extracted DNA, with a range of about 0.17 to 27.4 ug. Mean read counts for healthy donor samples were roughly 10 million for CD4+ cells and 11 million to 14 million for CD8+ cells. Overall study outcomes, separate from this receptor: Between patients and healthy controls, no significant difference in CD8+ Simpson's diversity was found (P=0.060). Twenty-nine CD8+ CDR3 sequences were found to be shared between patients and controls, but these sequences appeared to be highly expressed in patients and within the immunodominant clones of the patients.

To note about this clonotype: What antigen it recognizes has not been identified. Per-base qualities were not stored, and no clone one base away is much larger.

In this study, sorted CD4+ and CD8+ T cells from the blood of healthy subjects and of severe aplastic anemia patients had their TCR repertoires deep-sequenced. Ficoll-Paque density gradient centrifugation was used to isolate peripheral blood mononuclear cells. Before DNA was extracted, CD4+ and CD8+ T cells were sorted using either FACS or magnetic beads. Trimmed from V: 6 bases; trimmed from J: 3 bases; junction bases lacking a gene match: 8. The germline V gene yields SGHTA for CDR1 and FQGNSA for CDR2. From cysteine to phenylalanine, the CDR3 is 15 amino acids long. Only the CDR3 part of the read is kept: 45 bases, read in frame from the first base. Genomic DNA was used as template for profiling of TCR beta VDJ combinations and CDR3 sequences. An Illumina HiSeq 2000 was the platform used for TCR repertoire sequencing. In the paper's pipeline: TRBV/TRBJ rearrangement plots, CDR3 size and DJ length profiles, and Simpson's diversity index were used to assess repertoires. The most abundant DNA sequence in the deep sequencing data was taken as the immunodominant clone. CDR3 amino acid sequences were screened for sharing across subjects and compared with published repertoires and the VDJdb database. TCRdb handled the public reads itself, with Q25 trimming in fastp and clone calling in MiXCR, and kept productive beta chains. All rows with the same CDR3 protein become a single entry with the most common DNA and genes. The V and J calls here are based on TCRdb, not the publication. Present in this sample are over 200,000 distinct CDR3 sequences, approximately 60% of which were seen just once. The ten largest clones add up to approximately 30% of the sample.

This chain joins TRBV7-2 to TRBJ1-1; 9 central nucleotides agree with TRBD1. This receptor was obtained from a human donor in good health. Sequencing was done on a sample of sorted CD4+, CD8+, or CD8+CD57+ T cells (not recorded which) from PBMCs. The CDR3 here reads CASSPTGGRDTEAFF. The DNA is as follows: TGTGCCAGCAGTCCTACAGGGGGCAGGGACACTGAAGCTTTCTTT.